This T cell receptor (beta chain) originates from a study of OX40 agonist ivuxolimab in advanced cancers. Study in general: Partial responses occurred in three patients (one hepatocellular carcinoma, two cutaneous melanoma). Notes on the study in general: At doses 0.1 to 3.0 mg/kg, CD4+ and CD8+ clones expanded.

The CDR3 length is 14 residues. Germline-derived CDR1 and CDR2 are SGHTA and FQGNSA. Trimming took 3 bases from V and 10 from J, leaving 16 bases between them. Details on this clone: The antigen is undetermined.

TCRdb's table, derived via immunoSEQ multiplex PCR, lists solely in-frame clones and lacks some. The sample lists around 99,000 clones, 91% occurring once. The cohort excluded patients with autoimmune disease history or systemic immunosuppression. Source: CD4+ or CD8+ T cells sorted from blood, taken in a trial of the OX40 agonist ivuxolimab. The TCR originated in an adult with an advanced solid tumor such as melanoma, head and neck, liver or kidney cancer. The chain is built from TRBV7-2 and TRBJ2-1; D may be TRBD2 (5 bases). CDR3 in amino acids: CASSLALGSGEQFF. CDR3 bases: TGTGCCAGCAGCTTGGCGCTAGGGAGTGGGGAGCAGTTCTTC. The variable domain in full, with the rest retrieved from reference TRBV7-2 and TRBJ2-1, is GAGVSQSPSNKVTEKGKDVELRCDPISGHTALYWYRQSLGQGLEFLIYFQGNSAPDKSGLPSDRFSAERTGGSVSTLTIQRTQQEDSAVYLCASSLALGSGEQFFGPGTRLTVL.